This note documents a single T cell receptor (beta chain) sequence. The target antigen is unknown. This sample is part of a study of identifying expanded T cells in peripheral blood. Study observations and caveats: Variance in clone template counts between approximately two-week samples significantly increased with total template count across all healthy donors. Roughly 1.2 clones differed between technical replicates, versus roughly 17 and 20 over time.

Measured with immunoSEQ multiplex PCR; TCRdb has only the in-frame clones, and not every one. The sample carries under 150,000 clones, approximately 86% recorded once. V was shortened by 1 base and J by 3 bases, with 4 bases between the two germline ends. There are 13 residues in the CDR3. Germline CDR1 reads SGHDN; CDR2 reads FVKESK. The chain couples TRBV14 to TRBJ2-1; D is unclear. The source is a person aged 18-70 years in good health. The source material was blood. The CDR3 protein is CASSQGVYNEQFF. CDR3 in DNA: TGTGCCAGCAGCCAAGGCGTCTACAATGAGCAGTTCTTC.